Below, 16 T cell receptor beta chains from the same sample are listed, as sequenced in a study of blood T cell repertoires in COVID-19. Profiling relied on immunoSEQ multiplex PCR, and the TCRdb table lists in-frame clones only, not all of them. The sample records under 200,000 clones, 88% being singletons. The sequenced sample was peripheral blood. The receptors derive from a man between 35 and 55 years old with active or convalescent COVID-19.

The V and J genes are TRBV7-9 and TRBJ2-5; D is perhaps TRBD1 (5 bases). V was shortened by 1 base and J by 5 bases, with 14 bases between the two germline ends. CDR1 SEHNR and CDR2 FQNEAQ come from the germline V gene (reference sequence). The CDR3 extends over 15 amino acids. The CDR3, as DNA: TGTGCCAGCAGCTTAGATCAATGGGGCAGGGAGACCCAGTACTTC. Protein product: CASSLDQWGRETQYF.

This clone was seen a few times. The rearrangement links TRBV7-2 to TRBJ1-3; weak D call: TRBD1 (6 bases). V shed 2 bases and J shed 0 bases, with 14 bases lying between them. This CDR3 is 17 amino acids long. CDR1 is SGHTA and CDR2 is FQGNSA in the germline V gene. CDR3 bases: TGTGCCAGCAGCTTACATTTAGGGGGTGCCTCTGGAAACACCATATATTTT. This encodes CASSLHLGGASGNTIYF.

The CDR3 spells CASSFSASAYNEQFF. CDR3 sequence (DNA): TGTGCCAGCAGTTTTTCGGCTAGCGCCTACAATGAGCAGTTCTTC. The genes are TRBV28 and TRBJ2-1, with D possibly matching TRBD2 (6 bases). Germline V gives CDR1 MDHEN, CDR2 SYDVKM. This CDR3 is 15 amino acids long. V dropped 3 bases and J dropped 2 bases, with 11 bases sitting between them.

The chain joins TRBV19 to TRBJ1-5; 7 positions agree with TRBD1. The CDR3 sequence is 17 residues long. V dropped 6 bases and J dropped 1; count of bases not matched to a gene: 12. Germline-derived CDR1 and CDR2 are LNHDA and SQIVND (reference sequence). Here the CDR3 reads CASSEPTGVGSNQPQHF. CDR3 DNA sequence: TGTGCCAGTAGCGAACCCACAGGGGTCGGGAGCAATCAGCCCCAGCATTTT.

The genes are TRBV6-2 or TRBV6-3 and TRBJ1-5; D might be TRBD1 (6 bases). This CDR3 is 16 amino acids long. Looked up from germline, CDR1 is MNHEY and CDR2 is SVGEGT. V shed 2 bases and J shed 1 base, with 12 bases lying between them. CDR3 coding DNA: TGTGCCAGCAGTTACGCGGGGGCGGTGAGCAATCAGCCCCAGCATTTT. It encodes CASSYAGAVSNQPQHF.

The gene calls are TRBV30 and TRBJ1-4, with 7 bases matching TRBD1. Per germline, CDR1 GTSNPN and CDR2 SVGIG (reference sequence). This CDR3 comprises 13 residues. The J segment lost 5 bases and the V segment lost 4 bases, leaving 4 bases of the junction unmatched. The CDR3 protein is CAWMGQKNEKLFF. The CDR3 region has the DNA TGTGCCTGGATGGGACAGAAGAATGAAAAACTGTTTTTT.

This chain connects TRBV29-1 to TRBJ2-3; 7 bases match TRBD2. From germline, CDR1 is SQVTM and CDR2 ANQGSEA. This CDR3 contains 15 residues. The V and J ends lost 1 base and 0 bases, in that order; junction bases with no gene match: 4. CDR3 protein: CSVEGDYSSTDTQYF. CDR3 in DNA: TGCAGCGTTGAAGGGGACTATTCTAGCACAGATACGCAGTATTTT.

The chain carries TRBV7-2 and TRBJ1-2; 8 nucleotides match TRBD1. This CDR3 has 14 amino acids. With V trimmed by 2 bases and J by 7 bases, 6 bases remained unmatched. Germline-derived CDR1 and CDR2 are SGHTA and FQGNSA. CDR3 bases: TGTGCCAGCAGCTTAAGGCAGGGGGCGAGTGGCTACACCTTC. Translating it yields CASSLRQGASGYTF.

V and J are TRBV5-1 and TRBJ2-2; 15 positions match TRBD2. With 4 bases clipped from V and 5 bases from J, the junction kept 9 bases outside the gene matches. Germline V CDR1 and CDR2: SGHRS, YFSETQ. The CDR3 has 18 amino acids. CDR3 loop: CASSPGLAGGLGTGELFF. Written as DNA, the CDR3 is TGCGCCAGCAGCCCGGGACTAGCGGGAGGACTTGGGACCGGGGAGCTGTTTTTT.

The chain couples TRBV5-5 to TRBJ2-7, with D possibly being TRBD2 (5 bases). CDR1 SGHKS and CDR2 YYEKEE come from the germline V gene (reference sequence). Trimming pared 5 bases from V and 4 bases from J, leaving 13 bases between. The CDR3 is 13 amino acids. The CDR3 DNA reads as TGTGCCAGCAGTCTTGCCGGGGAATACGAGCAGTACTTC. It is translated as CASSLAGEYEQYF.

The genes are TRBV19 and TRBJ1-2; 10 bases align to TRBD1. V shed 4 bases, J shed 4 bases, and the junction held 9 bases outside the gene matches. The CDR3 runs 16 residues. Germline V gives CDR1 LNHDA, CDR2 SQIVND (reference sequence). Written as DNA, the CDR3 is TGTGCCAGTAGTACCCATCGGGACAGGGGTCTCTATGGCTACACCTTC. It codes for CASSTHRDRGLYGYTF.

This chain joins TRBV2 and TRBJ2-7, with TRBD2 matching 14 bases. V was pared by 7 bases and J by 4 bases, with 3 bases of the junction left unmatched. The germline V gene has CDR1 SNHLY and CDR2 FYNNEI. The CDR3 covers 14 residues. CDR3 in DNA: TGTGCCAGCAACAGACTAGCGGGAGGGTACGAGCAGTACTTC. Translated: CASNRLAGGYEQYF. The whole variable domain, filled in from reference TRBV2 and TRBJ2-7, reads EPEVTQTPSHQVTQMGQEVILRCVPISNHLYFYWYRQILGQKVEFLVSFYNNEISEKSEIFDDQFSVERPDGSNFTLKIRSTKLEDSAMYFCASNRLAGGYEQYFGPGTRLTVT.

The CDR3 sequence: CASRSVAANTGELFF. The CDR3 coding sequence is TGTGCCAGCCGGTCGGTAGCGGCTAACACCGGGGAGCTGTTTTTT. The chain is built from TRBV2 and TRBJ2-2, with a possible D match to TRBD2 (6 bases). Germline V gives CDR1 SNHLY, CDR2 FYNNEI. The CDR3 is 15 amino acids. V lost 8 bases to trimming and J lost 2 bases, with 15 bases between them.

The CDR3 DNA is TGTGCCAGCAGCAGGGACAGGGTCTCTGGCTACACCTTC. Its translation is CASSRDRVSGYTF. The chain links TRBV28 to TRBJ1-2, with 9 nucleotides matching TRBD1. Germline trimming cut 6 bases from V and 7 bases from J; bases unmatched to any gene: 6. CDR3 length equals 13 residues. The germline gives CDR1 MDHEN, CDR2 SYDVKM.

This clone is a singleton in its sample. The chain carries TRBV5-1 and TRBJ1-2; 10 nucleotides match TRBD1. The CDR3 spans 15 residues. Germline V gene lookup returns CDR1 SGHRS and CDR2 YFSETQ. V shed 4 bases and J 5 bases; nucleotides not matched to a gene: 8. The CDR3 loop is CASSADRGPGYGYTF. As DNA, the CDR3 is TGCGCCAGCAGCGCAGACAGGGGGCCGGGTTATGGCTACACCTTC. The entire variable domain, with the rest obtained from reference TRBV5-1 and TRBJ1-2, is as follows: KAGVTQTPRYLIKTRGQQVTLSCSPISGHRSVSWYQQTPGQGLQFLFEYFSETQRNKGNFPGRFSGRQFSNSRSEMNVSTLELGDSALYLCASSADRGPGYGYTFGSGTRLTVV.

This chain links TRBV7-9 with TRBJ2-7; D possibly corresponds to TRBD1 (6 bases). The length of the CDR3 is 15 residues. Per the germline V gene, CDR1 is SEHNR and CDR2 is FQNEAQ (reference sequence). Trimming removed 5 bases from V and 0 bases from J, with 14 bases in between. CDR3 region: CASSLRTADSYEQYF. The CDR3 DNA is TGTGCCAGCAGCCTGAGGACAGCGGACTCCTACGAGCAGTACTTC.